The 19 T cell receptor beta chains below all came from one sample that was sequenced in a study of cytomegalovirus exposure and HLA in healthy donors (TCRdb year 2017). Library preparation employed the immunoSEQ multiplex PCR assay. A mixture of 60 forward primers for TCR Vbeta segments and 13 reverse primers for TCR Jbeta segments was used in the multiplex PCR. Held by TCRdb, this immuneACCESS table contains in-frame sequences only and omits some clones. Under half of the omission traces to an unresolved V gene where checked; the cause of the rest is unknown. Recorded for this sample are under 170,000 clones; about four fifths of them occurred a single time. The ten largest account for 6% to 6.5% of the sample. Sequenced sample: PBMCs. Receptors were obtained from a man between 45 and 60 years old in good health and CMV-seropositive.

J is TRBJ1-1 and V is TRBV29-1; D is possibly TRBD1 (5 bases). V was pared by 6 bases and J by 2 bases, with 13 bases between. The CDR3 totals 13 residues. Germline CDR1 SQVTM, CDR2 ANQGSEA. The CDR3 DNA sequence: TGCAGCGTCGATGGGGGGTTTAACACTGAAGCTTTCTTT. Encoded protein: CSVDGGFNTEAFF.

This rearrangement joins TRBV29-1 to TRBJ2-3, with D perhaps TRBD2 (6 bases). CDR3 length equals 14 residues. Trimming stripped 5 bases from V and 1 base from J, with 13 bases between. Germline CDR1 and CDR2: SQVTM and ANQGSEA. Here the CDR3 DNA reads TGCAGCGTTCCACCGTGGGGGGGCACAGATACGCAGTATTTT. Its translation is CSVPPWGGTDTQYF.

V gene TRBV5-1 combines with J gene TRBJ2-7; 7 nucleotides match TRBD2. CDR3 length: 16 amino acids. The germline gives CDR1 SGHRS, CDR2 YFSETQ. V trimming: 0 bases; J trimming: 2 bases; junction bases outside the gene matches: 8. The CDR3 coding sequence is TGCGCCAGCAGCTTGGTAGCGGGCCCCGTAGCCTACGAGCAGTACTTC. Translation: CASSLVAGPVAYEQYF.

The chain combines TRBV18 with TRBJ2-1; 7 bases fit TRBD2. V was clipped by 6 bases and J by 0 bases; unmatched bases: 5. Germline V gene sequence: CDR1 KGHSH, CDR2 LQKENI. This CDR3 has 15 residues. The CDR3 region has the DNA TGTGCCAGCTCCCGACTAGCCAGCTCCTACAATGAGCAGTTCTTC. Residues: CASSRLASSYNEQFF.

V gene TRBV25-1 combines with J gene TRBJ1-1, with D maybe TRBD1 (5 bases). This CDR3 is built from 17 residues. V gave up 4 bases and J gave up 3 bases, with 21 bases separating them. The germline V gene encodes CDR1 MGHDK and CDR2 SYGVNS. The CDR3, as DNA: TGTGCCAGCAGTGGACTAAACCGGCGTGGGGGGGACACTGAAGCTTTCTTT. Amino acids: CASSGLNRRGGDTEAFF.

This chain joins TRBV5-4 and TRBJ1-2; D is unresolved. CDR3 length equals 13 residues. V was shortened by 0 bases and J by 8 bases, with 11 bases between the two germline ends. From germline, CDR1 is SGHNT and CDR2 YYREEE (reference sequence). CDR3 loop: CASSLDGLRGYTF. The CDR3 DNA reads TGTGCCAGCAGCTTGGACGGGTTACGAGGCTACACCTTC. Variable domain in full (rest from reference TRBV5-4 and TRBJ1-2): ETGVTQSPTHLIKTRGQQVTLRCSSQSGHNTVSWYQQALGQGPQFIFQYYREEENGRGNFPPRFSGLQFPNYSSELNVNALELDDSALYLCASSLDGLRGYTFGSGTRLTVV.

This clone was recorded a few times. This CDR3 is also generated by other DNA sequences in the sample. The CDR3, as DNA: TGCGCCAGCAGCTTGGTTGGCAGCTCCTACGAGCAGTACTTC. This sequence encodes CASSLVGSSYEQYF. The chain joins TRBV5-1 to TRBJ2-7; D unclear. CDR1 and CDR2 (germline): SGHRS, YFSETQ. The CDR3 length is 14 residues. The germline V and J ends were trimmed by 0 bases and 0 bases, with 7 bases remaining between them.

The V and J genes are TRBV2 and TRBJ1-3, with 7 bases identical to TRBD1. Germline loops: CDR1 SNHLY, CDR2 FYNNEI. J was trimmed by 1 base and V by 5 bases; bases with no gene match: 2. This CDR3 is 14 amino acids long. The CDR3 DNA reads TGTGCCAGCAGTTCGACAGGGTCTGGAAACACCATATATTTT. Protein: CASSSTGSGNTIYF.

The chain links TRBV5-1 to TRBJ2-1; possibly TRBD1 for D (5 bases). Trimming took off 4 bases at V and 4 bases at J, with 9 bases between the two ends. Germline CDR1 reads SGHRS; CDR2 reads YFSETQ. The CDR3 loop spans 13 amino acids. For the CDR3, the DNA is TGCGCCAGCAGCAAGACAGCTTACAATGAGCAGTTCTTC. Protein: CASSKTAYNEQFF.

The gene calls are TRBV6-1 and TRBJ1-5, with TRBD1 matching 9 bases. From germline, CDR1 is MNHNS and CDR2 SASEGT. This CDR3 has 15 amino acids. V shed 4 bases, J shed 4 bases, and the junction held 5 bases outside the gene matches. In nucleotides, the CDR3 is TGTGCCAGCAGTGTCCGGGACAGGGATAATCAGCCCCAGCATTTT. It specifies CASSVRDRDNQPQHF.

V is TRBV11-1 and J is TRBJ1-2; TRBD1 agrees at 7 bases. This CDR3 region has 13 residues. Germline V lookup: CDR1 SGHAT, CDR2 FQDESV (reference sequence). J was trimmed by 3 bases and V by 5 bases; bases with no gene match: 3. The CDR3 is CASSRDRDYGYTF. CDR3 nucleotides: TGTGCCAGCAGCAGGGACAGAGACTATGGCTACACCTTC.

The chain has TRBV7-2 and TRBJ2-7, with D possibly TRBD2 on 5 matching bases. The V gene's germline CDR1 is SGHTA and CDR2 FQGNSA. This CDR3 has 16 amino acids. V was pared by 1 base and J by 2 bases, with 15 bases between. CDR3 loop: CASSLGVAQEAYEQYF. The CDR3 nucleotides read TGTGCCAGCAGCTTAGGAGTAGCTCAGGAGGCCTACGAGCAGTACTTC.

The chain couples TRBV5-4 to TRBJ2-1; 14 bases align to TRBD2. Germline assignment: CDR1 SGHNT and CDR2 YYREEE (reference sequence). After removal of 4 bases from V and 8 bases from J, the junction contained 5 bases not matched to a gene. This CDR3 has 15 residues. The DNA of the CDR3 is TGTGCCAGCAGCACGGGGACTAGCGGGAGAGATGAGCAGTTCTTC. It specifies CASSTGTSGRDEQFF.

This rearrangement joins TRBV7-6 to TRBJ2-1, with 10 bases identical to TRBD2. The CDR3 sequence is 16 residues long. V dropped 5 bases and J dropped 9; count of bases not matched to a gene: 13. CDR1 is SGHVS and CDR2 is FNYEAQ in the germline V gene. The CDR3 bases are TGTGCCAGCAGCCGAGCTAGCGGGAGATTTGTTCGTGAGCAGTTCTTC. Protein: CASSRASGRFVREQFF. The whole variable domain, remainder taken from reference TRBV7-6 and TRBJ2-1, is GAGVSQSPRYKVTKRGQDVALRCDPISGHVSLYWYRQALGQGPEFLTYFNYEAQQDKSGLPNDRFSAERPEGSISTLTIQRTEQRDSAMYRCASSRASGRFVREQFFGPGTRLTVL.

The DNA of the CDR3 is TGTGCCAGCAGCAGCGGGTGGGAGCAGGGATACGAGCAGTACTTC. Amino acids: CASSSGWEQGYEQYF. This chain links TRBV11-3 with TRBJ2-7; possibly TRBD2 for D (6 bases). Germline lookup yields CDR1 SGHNT and CDR2 YENEEA. The CDR3 has 15 amino acids. The V end lost 5 bases, the J end lost 4 bases, and 18 bases lay between the germline ends.

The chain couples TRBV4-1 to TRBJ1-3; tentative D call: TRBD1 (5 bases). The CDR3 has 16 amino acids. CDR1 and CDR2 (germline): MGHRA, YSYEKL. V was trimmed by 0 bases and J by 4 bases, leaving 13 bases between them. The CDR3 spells CASSQERSGPGNTIYF. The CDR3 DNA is TGCGCCAGCAGCCAAGAGAGGTCAGGGCCAGGAAACACCATATATTTT.

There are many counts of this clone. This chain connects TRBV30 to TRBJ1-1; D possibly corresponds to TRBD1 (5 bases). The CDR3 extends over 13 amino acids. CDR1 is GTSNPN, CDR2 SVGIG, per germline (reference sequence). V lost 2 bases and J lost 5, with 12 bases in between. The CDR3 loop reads CAWSRAGGTEAFF. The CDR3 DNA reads TGTGCCTGGAGTCGGGCCGGGGGTACTGAAGCTTTCTTT.

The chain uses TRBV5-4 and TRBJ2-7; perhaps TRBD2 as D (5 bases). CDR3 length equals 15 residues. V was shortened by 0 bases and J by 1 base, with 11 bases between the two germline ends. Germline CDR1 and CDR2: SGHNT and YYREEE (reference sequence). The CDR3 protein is CASSLAPGLSYEQYF. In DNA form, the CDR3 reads TGTGCCAGCAGCTTGGCCCCAGGACTTTCCTACGAGCAGTACTTC.

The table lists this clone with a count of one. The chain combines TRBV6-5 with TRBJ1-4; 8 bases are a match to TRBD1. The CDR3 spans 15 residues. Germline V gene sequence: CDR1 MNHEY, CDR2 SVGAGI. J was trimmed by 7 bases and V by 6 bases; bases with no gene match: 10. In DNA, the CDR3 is TGTGCCAGCAGGCAGACAGGGGAACTTGGTGAAAAACTGTTTTTT. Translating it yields CASRQTGELGEKLFF.